This T cell receptor beta chain was retrieved from a study of T cell repertoires in cytomegalovirus infection. Comments on this clonotype: Antigen unknown.

TCRdb itself ran the reads through MiXCR, one entry per CDR3 protein. There are 50,000 or so distinct CDR3 sequences in the sample; nearly 20% occur only once, and about 55% lies in the top ten. Here the sequenced sample was CD8+ T cells from cultured PBMCs, taken from culture after CMV antigen stimulation. The sequence came from a human donor in good health (CMV status not recorded). Some clones in this sample may be carry-over from other donors' samples.

CDR3 nucleotide sequence: TGTGCCAGCAGTTACTCGAGATCCGGGACTAGCGGATACGAGCAGTACTTC. Translated, it gives CASSYSRSGTSGYEQYF. This chain joins TRBV6-6 and TRBJ2-7; 11 bases agree with TRBD2. This CDR3 contains 17 residues. Per germline, CDR1 MNHNY and CDR2 SVGAGI (reference sequence). V lost 0 bases, J lost 4 bases, and 8 bases stayed unmatched.